These 3 T cell receptor beta chains were sequenced from one sample in a study of Graves' ophthalmopathy and Graves' hyperthyroidism. The authors amplified TCR beta CDR3 regions, and they did so from RNA transcripts for repertoire sequencing. Second-round multiplex PCR followed a first-round RT-PCR using HTBI primers. MiXCR was run by TCRdb on the multiplex PCR reads, yielding one entry per CDR3 protein. Of approximately 330,000 distinct CDR3 sequences listed, around a sixth were seen once; the top ten hold 9% to 15%. Sequenced sample: peripheral blood. Receptors originate from an adult man with Graves' ophthalmopathy.

This clonotype has at least ten counts. This chain links TRBV20-1 with TRBJ1-5; TRBD1 agrees at 7 bases. The ends lost 5 bases at V and 3 bases at J; junction bases unmatched: 4. Germline CDR1 reads DFQATT; CDR2 reads SNEGSKA (reference sequence). CDR3 size: 13 residues. The CDR3 sequence is CSARDSPNQPQHF. The DNA for the CDR3 is TGCAGTGCTCGGGACAGCCCCAATCAGCCCCAGCATTTT.

This clonotype was recorded many times. The chain combines TRBV28 with TRBJ2-5; no definite D call. The V gene's germline CDR1 is MDHEN and CDR2 SYDVKM. Trimming pared 1 base from V and 5 bases from J, leaving 11 bases between. This CDR3 has 14 amino acids. CDR3 bases: TGTGCCAGCAGTTTATCTCCAGCCCGGGAGACCCAGTACTTC. It yields the protein CASSLSPARETQYF.

This clonotype occurred many times. V and J are TRBV19 and TRBJ2-7; D perhaps matches TRBD1 (5 bases). The CDR3 consists of 13 residues. V was trimmed by 1 base and J by 3 bases, leaving 7 bases between them. CDR1 LNHDA and CDR2 SQIVND come from the germline V gene (reference sequence). The CDR3 loop is CASSIGRDYEQYF. The CDR3 DNA sequence: TGTGCCAGTAGTATAGGCAGGGACTACGAGCAGTACTTC. Variable domain in full (rest from reference TRBV19 and TRBJ2-7): DGGITQSPKYLFRKEGQNVTLSCEQNLNHDAMYWYRQDPGQGLRLIYYSQIVNDFQKGDIAEGYSVSREKKESFPLTVTSAQKNPTAFYLCASSIGRDYEQYFGPGTRLTVT.